Below are 24 T cell receptor beta chains sequenced from a single sample in a study of T cell changes during pregnancy in multiple sclerosis. Sequencing used immunoSEQ multiplex PCR; TCRdb keeps in-frame clones, though not all of them. The sample has around 70,000 clones; 85% to 95% are singletons. Sequenced here: CD4+ T cells from peripheral blood mononuclear cells, sampled after pregnancy. The source of these receptors is a female donor with multiple sclerosis, enrolled in a pregnancy study.

The chain is built from TRBV2 and TRBJ1-1, with unresolved D. V lost 0 bases and J lost 1, with 6 bases in between. CDR1 and CDR2 (germline): SNHLY, FYNNEI. The CDR3 loop spans 14 amino acids. CDR3 DNA sequence: TGTGCCAGCAGTGAAGCGGTACAGAACACTGAAGCTTTCTTT. Protein: CASSEAVQNTEAFF.

V usage is TRBV7-2 and J usage is TRBJ2-1; 8 positions match TRBD2. This CDR3 region has 16 residues. Germline V gene sequence: CDR1 SGHTA, CDR2 FQGNSA. V shed 0 bases, J shed 3 bases, and the junction held 4 bases outside the gene matches. The CDR3 nucleotides are TGTGCCAGCAGCTTAGCGCGTACTAGCGGCTACAATGAGCAGTTCTTC. Protein: CASSLARTSGYNEQFF.

The CDR3 protein is CASNSPGTSGGGSYEQYF. The CDR3 coding sequence is TGTGCCAGCAATTCTCCCGGGACTAGCGGGGGGGGGTCCTACGAGCAGTACTTC. V is TRBV28 and J is TRBJ2-7, with 16 bases that match TRBD2. Unmatched junction bases numbered 10, after V lost 7 bases and J lost 1 base. Germline V gene sequence: CDR1 MDHEN, CDR2 SYDVKM. The CDR3 is 18 residues long.

Concerning this clone: This specimen includes other DNA sequences encoding the same CDR3. The chain carries TRBV30 and TRBJ1-3; D ambiguous. Trimming took off 2 bases at V and 0 bases at J, with 17 bases between the two ends. The germline V gene has CDR1 GTSNPN and CDR2 SVGIG (reference sequence). The CDR3 consists of 17 residues. Here the CDR3 reads CAWSNRAGTNSGNTIYF. CDR3 nucleotides: TGTGCCTGGAGTAATCGAGCCGGCACTAACTCTGGAAACACCATATATTTT.

This clone came up once. J is TRBJ1-3 and V is TRBV19; D unclear. The CDR3 is 15 residues long. Germline CDR1 LNHDA, CDR2 SQIVND (reference sequence). Trimming shortened V by 8 bases and J by 0 bases, and 14 bases separated the two germline ends. The CDR3 loop reads CASAPRDASGNTIYF. CDR3 nucleotides: TGTGCCAGTGCACCGCGGGATGCCTCTGGAAACACCATATATTTT.

The rearrangement links TRBV5-6 to TRBJ1-3; no clear D gene. The CDR3 covers 16 residues. V was pared by 0 bases and J by 4 bases, with 14 bases between. CDR1 and CDR2 from the germline V gene are SGHDT and YYEEEE. CDR3 DNA: TGTGCCAGCAGCTTGGCCTCGGGGAATCCAGGAAACACCATATATTTT. Translated, it gives CASSLASGNPGNTIYF.

This rearrangement joins TRBV4-1 to TRBJ2-1; 11 bases fit TRBD1. The CDR3 is 15 residues long. Germline CDR1 reads MGHRA; CDR2 reads YSYEKL. V was clipped by 4 bases and J by 7 bases; unmatched bases: 6. The CDR3 region is CASSPAGQGVNEQFF. CDR3 sequence (DNA): TGCGCCAGCAGCCCCGCGGGACAGGGGGTTAATGAGCAGTTCTTC.

As for this clone: One end of the junction is discordant with germline, which a read error may explain. This chain connects TRBV28 to TRBJ2-7; 7 bases are shared with TRBD1. The germline CDR1 and CDR2 sequences are MDHEN and SYDVKM. The CDR3 totals 14 residues. CDR3 sequence reads: CASNLRGRLAEQYF. The CDR3 DNA follows: TGTGCCAGCAATTTAAGGGGGCGGCTGGCCGAGCAGTACTTC.

This CDR3 reads CASSAYGNRGLQPQHF. CDR3 in DNA: TGTGCCAGCAGCGCCTATGGGAACAGGGGGCTCCAGCCCCAGCATTTT. V and J are TRBV11-2 and TRBJ1-5, with 9 bases aligning to TRBD1. Germline trimming cut 5 bases from V and 7 bases from J; bases unmatched to any gene: 12. The CDR3 runs 16 residues. In germline, CDR1 is SGHAT, CDR2 FQNNGV. The full variable domain, rest sourced from reference TRBV11-2 and TRBJ1-5, is EAGVAQSPRYKIIEKRQSVAFWCNPISGHATLYWYQQILGQGPKLLIQFQNNGVVDDSQLPKDRFSAERLKGVDSTLKIQPAKLEDSAVYLCASSAYGNRGLQPQHFGDGTRLSIL.

The chain joins TRBV9 to TRBJ1-5; D possibly corresponds to TRBD1 (5 bases). V shed 3 bases and J shed 7 bases, with 14 bases lying between them. The CDR3 has 14 amino acids. Germline V gives CDR1 SGDLS, CDR2 YYNGEE. This CDR3 reads CASSAHLQGQPQHF. Here the CDR3 DNA reads TGTGCCAGCAGCGCGCATCTCCAGGGCCAGCCCCAGCATTTT.

The chain joins TRBV28 to TRBJ1-5; 7 bases match TRBD1. The germline V gene has CDR1 MDHEN and CDR2 SYDVKM. The CDR3 is 16 amino acids. The junction had 9 bases not matched to a gene; V was cut back by 3 bases and J by 4 bases. CDR3 protein: CASSFLGRGANQPQHF. The CDR3, as DNA: TGTGCCAGCAGTTTTCTAGGCAGGGGGGCAAATCAGCCCCAGCATTTT. The whole variable domain, remainder taken from reference TRBV28 and TRBJ1-5, is DVKVTQSSRYLVKRTGEKVFLECVQDMDHENMFWYRQDPGLGLRLIYFSYDVKMKEKGDIPEGYSVSREKKERFSLILESASTNQTSMYLCASSFLGRGANQPQHFGDGTRLSIL.

The J gene is TRBJ1-4, the V gene TRBV10-2, with 7 bases identical to TRBD1. The ends lost 8 bases at V and 4 bases at J; junction bases unmatched: 7. Germline CDR1 and CDR2: WSHSY and SAAADI. The CDR3 spans 14 residues. CDR3 region: CASGRDSINEKLFF. The CDR3, as DNA: TGCGCCAGCGGCAGGGACAGCATTAATGAAAAACTGTTTTTT.

This chain joins TRBV6-5 and TRBJ2-1; D perhaps matches TRBD1 (6 bases). The CDR3 contains 13 residues. The germline V gene encodes CDR1 MNHEY and CDR2 SVGAGI. With 2 bases removed from V and 7 bases from J, the gap between germline ends came to 9 bases. CDR3 in amino acids: CASSYTTGNEQFF. The CDR3 DNA is TGTGCCAGCAGTTACACTACAGGGAATGAGCAGTTCTTC.

This clone was seen a single time. J is TRBJ1-1 and V is TRBV30; perhaps TRBD1 as D (5 bases). CDR1 is GTSNPN and CDR2 is SVGIG in the germline V gene (reference sequence). Trimming cost V 2 bases and J 5 bases, with 15 bases left between them. The CDR3 extends over 14 amino acids. The CDR3 coding sequence is TGTGCCTGGAGTCTCGGGACGGGGGAGACTGAAGCTTTCTTT. Protein: CAWSLGTGETEAFF.

The CDR3 DNA follows: TGTGCCATCAGTGAGGCCCGCGGGGGCTACAATGAGCAGTTCTTC. Translating it yields CAISEARGGYNEQFF. The chain carries TRBV10-3 and TRBJ2-1; 7 bases are shared with TRBD2. The length of the CDR3 is 15 residues. V lost 2 bases to trimming and J lost 3 bases; unmatched junction nucleotides: 4. Germline CDR1 reads ENHRY; CDR2 reads SYGVKD.

The chain links TRBV5-6 to TRBJ2-7; 8 bases line up with TRBD2. J was trimmed by 2 bases and V by 4 bases; bases with no gene match: 5. From germline, CDR1 is SGHDT and CDR2 YYEEEE. The CDR3 is made up of 14 amino acids. The CDR3 reads CASSVLAGAYEQYF. Written as DNA, the CDR3 is TGTGCCAGCAGCGTTCTAGCGGGCGCCTACGAGCAGTACTTC.

This chain links TRBV18 with TRBJ1-6; D is perhaps TRBD1 (5 bases). The germline CDR1 and CDR2 sequences are KGHSH and LQKENI. The CDR3 totals 15 residues. Trimming took 4 bases from V and 9 from J, leaving 16 bases between them. This CDR3 is CASSLNRRDFSPLHF. The CDR3 region has the DNA TGTGCCAGCTCACTCAACCGCCGGGACTTTTCACCCCTCCACTTT.

V and J are TRBV29-1 and TRBJ2-1, with TRBD2 as a possible D gene (6 bases). The CDR3 has 14 amino acids. The germline V gene encodes CDR1 SQVTM and CDR2 ANQGSEA. V shed 7 bases and J shed 4 bases, with 17 bases lying between them. The CDR3 protein is CSAGTPPTYNEQFF. In DNA form, the CDR3 reads TGCAGCGCCGGGACTCCTCCAACGTACAATGAGCAGTTCTTC.

The V call is TRBV7-3, the J call TRBJ2-1; 7 bases match TRBD1. CDR3 length: 15 residues. CDR1 is SGHTA and CDR2 is FQGTGA in the germline V gene. The V gene end was trimmed by 5 bases and the J gene end by 6 bases; junction bases not matched to a gene: 10. The CDR3, as DNA: TGTGCCAGCAGCCGAGACAGGGCGATGACCAATGAGCAGTTCTTC. Its translation: CASSRDRAMTNEQFF.

The chain uses TRBV19 and TRBJ1-1, with 9 nucleotides matching TRBD1. Per germline, CDR1 LNHDA and CDR2 SQIVND (reference sequence). CDR3 length: 21 amino acids. V was clipped by 1 base and J by 0 bases; unmatched bases: 18. CDR3 in amino acids: CASSIGIGQGPSDLMNTEAFF. The CDR3 DNA sequence: TGTGCCAGTAGTATAGGGATAGGACAGGGGCCTTCAGACCTCATGAACACTGAAGCTTTCTTT.

This chain joins TRBV5-1 and TRBJ2-7; 7 positions match TRBD1. V dropped 4 bases and J dropped 3; count of bases not matched to a gene: 10. Germline V CDR1 and CDR2: SGHRS, YFSETQ. The CDR3 sequence is 15 residues long. The CDR3 DNA follows: TGCGCCAGCAGCCCTAGACAGGGCCTAAACTACGAGCAGTACTTC. It yields the protein CASSPRQGLNYEQYF.

This chain uses TRBV10-3 with TRBJ2-7; possibly TRBD1 for D (5 bases). Germline assignment: CDR1 ENHRY and CDR2 SYGVKD. Trimming shortened V by 11 bases and J by 0 bases, and 20 bases separated the two germline ends. This CDR3 contains 15 residues. In DNA, the CDR3 is TGTGCCTCCTCCCGCGGCAGGGCAATCTCCTACGAGCAGTACTTC. It is translated as CASSRGRAISYEQYF.

DNA of the CDR3: TGTGCCGCTGCCCAGGTCTCTGGGGCCAACGTCCTGACTTTC. This codes for CAAAQVSGANVLTF. The chain joins TRBV28 to TRBJ2-6; D unresolved. The V end lost 11 bases, the J end lost 0 bases, and 11 bases lay between the germline ends. The CDR3 covers 14 residues. Germline V gene sequence: CDR1 MDHEN, CDR2 SYDVKM.

The rearrangement joins TRBV5-1 to TRBJ2-5, with D possibly being TRBD2 (6 bases). This CDR3 has 14 amino acids. Per the germline V gene, CDR1 is SGHRS and CDR2 is YFSETQ. V was shortened by 2 bases and J by 7 bases, with 15 bases between the two germline ends. This chain's CDR3 is CASSFSGLPSTQYF. Here the CDR3 DNA reads TGCGCCAGCAGCTTTAGCGGACTCCCCTCGACCCAGTACTTC.